The present TCR beta chain was sequenced within a study of cytomegalovirus exposure and HLA in healthy donors. Looking at the study overall: Unique TCRs numbering about 85 million, obtained from HLA-typed donors, made up an early data release.

General study findings and limits: TCR beta chains associated with HLA were, in a later analysis, more clonally expanded than equally common others. HLA alleles showed associations with 16,951 TCR beta sequences in a later analysis, at a 0.05 false discovery rate.

This clone was recorded only once. Its antigen is still unknown. Trimming stripped 1 base from V and 4 bases from J, with 11 bases between. Germline loops: CDR1 MGHDK, CDR2 SYGVNS. This CDR3 is built from 15 residues. Primers for the PCR totalled 60 Vbeta and 13 Jbeta. How the authors handled the data: Later, an analysis found 65 million to 85 million unique TCR beta chains, and approximately 10 million of these were shared. Some clones are missing from TCRdb's copy, which holds only in-frame ones; the method was immunoSEQ multiplex PCR. V, J and clone size are taken as reported in that table, and D and trimming were inferred from the DNA itself. The table records about 130,000 clones, approximately 78% of them present only once.

The chain has TRBV25-1 and TRBJ1-3; D remains ambiguous. The clonotype was recovered from a human donor in good health. Sequenced: PBMCs. CDR3 in DNA: TGTGCCAGCAGTGAATTTCGAGGAGCCGGAAACACCATATATTTT. Translation gives CASSEFRGAGNTIYF.